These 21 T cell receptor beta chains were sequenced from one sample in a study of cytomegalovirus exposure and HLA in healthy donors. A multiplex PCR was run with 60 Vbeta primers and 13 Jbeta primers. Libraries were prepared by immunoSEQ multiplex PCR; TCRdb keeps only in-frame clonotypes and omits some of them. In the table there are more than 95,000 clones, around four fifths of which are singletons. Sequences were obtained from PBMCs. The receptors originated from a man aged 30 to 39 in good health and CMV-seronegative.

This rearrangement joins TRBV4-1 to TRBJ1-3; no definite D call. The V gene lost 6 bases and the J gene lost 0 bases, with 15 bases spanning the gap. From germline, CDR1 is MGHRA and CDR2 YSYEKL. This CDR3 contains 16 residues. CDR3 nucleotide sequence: TGCGCCAGCAGACGGATGGATACGGGCTCTGGAAACACCATATATTTT. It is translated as CASRRMDTGSGNTIYF.

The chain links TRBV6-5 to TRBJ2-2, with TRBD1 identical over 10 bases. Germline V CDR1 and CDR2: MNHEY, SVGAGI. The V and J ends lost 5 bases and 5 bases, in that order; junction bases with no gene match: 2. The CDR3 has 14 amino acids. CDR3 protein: CASSDRGRTGELFF. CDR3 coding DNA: TGTGCCAGCAGTGACAGGGGGCGAACCGGGGAGCTGTTTTTT.

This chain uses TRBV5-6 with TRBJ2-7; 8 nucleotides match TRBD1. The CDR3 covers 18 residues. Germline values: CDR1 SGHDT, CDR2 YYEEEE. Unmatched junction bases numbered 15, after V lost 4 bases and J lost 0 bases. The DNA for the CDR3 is TGTGCCAGCAGCCGGACAGGGCTTCGTCTCTCTTTCTCCTACGAGCAGTACTTC. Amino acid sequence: CASSRTGLRLSFSYEQYF.

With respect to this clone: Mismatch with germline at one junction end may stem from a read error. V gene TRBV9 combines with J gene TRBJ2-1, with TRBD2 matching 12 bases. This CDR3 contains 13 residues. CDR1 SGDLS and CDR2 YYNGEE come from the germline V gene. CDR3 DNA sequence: TGTGCCAGCAGCGGGACAGAAGGACTAGCGGGACTCTTC. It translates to CASSGTEGLAGLF.

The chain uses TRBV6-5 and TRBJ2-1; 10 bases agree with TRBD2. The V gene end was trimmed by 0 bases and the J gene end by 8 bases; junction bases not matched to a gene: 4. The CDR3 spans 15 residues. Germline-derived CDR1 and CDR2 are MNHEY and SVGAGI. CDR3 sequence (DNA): TGTGCCAGCAGTTACTCGCGAGCGGGAGGGTATGAGCAGTTCTTC. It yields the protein CASSYSRAGGYEQFF.

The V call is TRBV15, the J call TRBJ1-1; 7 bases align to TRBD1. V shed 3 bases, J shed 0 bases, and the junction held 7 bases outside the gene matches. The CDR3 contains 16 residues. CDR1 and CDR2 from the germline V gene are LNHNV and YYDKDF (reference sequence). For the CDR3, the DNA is TGTGCCACCAGCAGGGGTAACAGGGGCGTGAACACTGAAGCTTTCTTT. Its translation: CATSRGNRGVNTEAFF.

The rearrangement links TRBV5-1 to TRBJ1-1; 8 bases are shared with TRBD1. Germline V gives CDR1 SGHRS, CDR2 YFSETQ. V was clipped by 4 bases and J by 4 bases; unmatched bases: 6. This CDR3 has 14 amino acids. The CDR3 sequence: CASSVDRASTEAFF. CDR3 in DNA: TGCGCCAGCAGCGTGGACAGGGCCAGCACTGAAGCTTTCTTT.

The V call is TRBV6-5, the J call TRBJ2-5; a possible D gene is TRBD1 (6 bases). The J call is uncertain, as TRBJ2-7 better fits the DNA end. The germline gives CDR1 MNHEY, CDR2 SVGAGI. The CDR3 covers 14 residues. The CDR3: CASSNRVPPYEQYF. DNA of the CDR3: TGTGCCAGCAGTAACAGGGTGCCGCCCTACGAGCAGTACTTC.

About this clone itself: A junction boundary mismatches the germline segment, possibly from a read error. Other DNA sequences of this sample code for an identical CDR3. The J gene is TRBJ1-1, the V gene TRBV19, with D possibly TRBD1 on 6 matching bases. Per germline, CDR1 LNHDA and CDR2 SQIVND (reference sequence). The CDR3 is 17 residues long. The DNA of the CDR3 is TGCGCCAGTAGTACAGGGTGGCGATTTGGGATGAACACTGAAGCTTTCTTT. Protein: CASSTGWRFGMNTEAFF.

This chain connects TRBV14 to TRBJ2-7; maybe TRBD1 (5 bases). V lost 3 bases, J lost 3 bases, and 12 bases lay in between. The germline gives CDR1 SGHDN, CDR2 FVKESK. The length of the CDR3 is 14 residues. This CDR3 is CASSQVDRDYEQYF. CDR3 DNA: TGTGCCAGCAGCCAGGTAGACAGAGACTACGAGCAGTACTTC.

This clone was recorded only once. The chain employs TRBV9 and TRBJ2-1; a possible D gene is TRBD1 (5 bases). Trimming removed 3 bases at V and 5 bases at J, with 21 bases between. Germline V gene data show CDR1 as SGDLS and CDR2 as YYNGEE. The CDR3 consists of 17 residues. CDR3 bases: TGTGCCAGCAGCGACCCCAGACAGACCGAAGATAACAATGAGCAGTTCTTC. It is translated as CASSDPRQTEDNNEQFF.

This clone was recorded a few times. The CDR3 here is CSAVRGKQYF. CDR3 nucleotides: TGCAGTGCTGTACGGGGGAAACAGTACTTC. The V and J genes are TRBV20-1 and TRBJ2-7; a weak D match, TRBD2 (6 bases). CDR1 is DFQATT and CDR2 is SNEGSKA in the germline V gene (reference sequence). The CDR3 loop spans 10 amino acids. The ends were cut back, 5 bases at V and 10 bases at J, with 12 bases in the middle.

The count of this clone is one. CDR3 region: CASSVGLAGGETQYF. The CDR3 nucleotides are TGTGCCAGCAGCGTAGGGCTAGCGGGAGGAGAGACCCAGTACTTC. This chain joins TRBV9 and TRBJ2-5; 11 bases match TRBD2. The CDR3 sequence is 15 residues long. V shed 0 bases and J 4 bases; nucleotides not matched to a gene: 2. Germline loops: CDR1 SGDLS, CDR2 YYNGEE.

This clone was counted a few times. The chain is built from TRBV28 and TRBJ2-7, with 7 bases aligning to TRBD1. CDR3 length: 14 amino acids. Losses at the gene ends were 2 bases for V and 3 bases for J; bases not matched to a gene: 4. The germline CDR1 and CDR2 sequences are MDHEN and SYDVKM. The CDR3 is CASSLMDRLYEQYF. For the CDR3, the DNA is TGTGCCAGCAGTTTAATGGACAGGCTCTACGAGCAGTACTTC.

CDR3 sequence (DNA): TGTGCCATCAGTGCCAGGGATGGCAATCAGCCCCAGCATTTT. Translating gives CAISARDGNQPQHF. This chain connects TRBV10-3 to TRBJ1-5; perhaps TRBD1 as D (5 bases). Germline V lookup: CDR1 ENHRY, CDR2 SYGVKD. This CDR3 is 14 amino acids long. Trimming removed 4 bases from V and 2 bases from J, with 9 bases in between.

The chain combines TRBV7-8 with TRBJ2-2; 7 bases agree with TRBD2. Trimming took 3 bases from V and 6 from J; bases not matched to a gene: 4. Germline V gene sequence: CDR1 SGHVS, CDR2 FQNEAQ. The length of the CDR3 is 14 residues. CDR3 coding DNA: TGTGCCAGCAGCTTGCTAGCGGAACCCGGGGAGCTGTTTTTT. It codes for CASSLLAEPGELFF.

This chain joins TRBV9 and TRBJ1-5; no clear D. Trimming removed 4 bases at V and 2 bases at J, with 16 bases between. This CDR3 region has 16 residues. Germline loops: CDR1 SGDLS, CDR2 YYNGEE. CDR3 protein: CASSPTPSMGNQPQHF. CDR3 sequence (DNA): TGTGCCAGCAGCCCCACCCCCAGTATGGGCAATCAGCCCCAGCATTTT. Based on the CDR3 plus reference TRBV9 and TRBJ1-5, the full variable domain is DSGVTQTPKHLITATGQRVTLRCSPRSGDLSVYWYQQSLDQGLQFLIQYYNGEERAKGNILERFSAQQFPDLHSELNLSSLELGDSALYFCASSPTPSMGNQPQHFGDGTRLSIL.

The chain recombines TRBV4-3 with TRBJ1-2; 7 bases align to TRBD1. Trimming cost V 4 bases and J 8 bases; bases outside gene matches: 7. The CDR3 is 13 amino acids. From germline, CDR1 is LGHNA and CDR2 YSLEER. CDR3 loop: CASSPQTGRGYTF. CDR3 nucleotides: TGCGCCAGCAGCCCACAGACAGGGCGCGGCTACACCTTC.

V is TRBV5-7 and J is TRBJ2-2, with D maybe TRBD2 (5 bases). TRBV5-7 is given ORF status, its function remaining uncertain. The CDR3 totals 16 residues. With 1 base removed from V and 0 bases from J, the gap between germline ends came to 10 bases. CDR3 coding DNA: TGTGCCAGCAGCTTGAAGGCCGGGGCGAACACCGGGGAGCTGTTTTTT. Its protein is CASSLKAGANTGELFF.

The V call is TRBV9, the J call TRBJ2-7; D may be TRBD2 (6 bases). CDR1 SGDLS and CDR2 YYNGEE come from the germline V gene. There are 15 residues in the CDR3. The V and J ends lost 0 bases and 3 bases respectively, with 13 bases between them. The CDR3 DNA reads TGTGCCAGCAGCGTAGGTAATAGCGGATACTACGAGCAGTACTTC. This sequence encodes CASSVGNSGYYEQYF.

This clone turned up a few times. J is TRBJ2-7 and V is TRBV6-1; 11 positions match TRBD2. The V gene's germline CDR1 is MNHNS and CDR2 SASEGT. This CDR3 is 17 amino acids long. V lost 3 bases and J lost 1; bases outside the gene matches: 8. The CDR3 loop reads CASSDPEGTSGSYEQYF. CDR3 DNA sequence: TGTGCCAGCAGTGACCCCGAGGGGACTAGCGGATCCTACGAGCAGTACTTC.